Each of the 10 T cell receptor beta chains below was sequenced from the same sample in a study of post-analysis software for immune sequencing data. Regarding the study as a whole: Roughly five TRBV segments occurring more often in patients than controls included TRBV5-6, TRBV5-1 and TRBV20-1.

The library was made from cDNA and included unique molecular identifiers. One entry per CDR3 protein results from TCRdb running MiXCR on the PCR reads. The table has roughly 700,000 distinct CDR3 sequences, 30% seen once. Which antigens these TCRs recognize remains unknown. The sample consisted of blood. Receptors were obtained from a girl under 18 with multiple sclerosis.

The rearrangement joins TRBV6-2 or TRBV6-3 to TRBJ2-4, with 8 bases fitting TRBD2. The length of the CDR3 is 15 residues. The V gene end was trimmed by 2 bases and the J gene end by 6 bases; junction bases not matched to a gene: 6. Germline-derived CDR1 and CDR2 are MNHEY and SVGEGT. The DNA for the CDR3 is TGTGCCAGCAGTTACGACGGGAGGGCCGGAAACATTCAGTACTTC. This translates into CASSYDGRAGNIQYF.

This clonotype was seen once. The gene calls are TRBV5-1 and TRBJ1-2; 12 bases match TRBD1. J gave up 8 bases and V 5 bases, and 13 bases lay outside the gene matches. The CDR3 has 16 amino acids. Germline V gene sequence: CDR1 SGHRS, CDR2 YFSETQ. The CDR3 region has the DNA TGCGCCAGCAGGGGGACAGGGGGCGCGGAAGCCGGAGGCTACACCTTC. Residues: CASRGTGGAEAGGYTF.

This clonotype has a count of ten or more. The V and J genes are TRBV7-2 and TRBJ2-1, with 12 bases aligning to TRBD2. The CDR3 is made up of 18 amino acids. CDR1 is SGHTA and CDR2 is FQGNSA in the germline V gene. After removal of 3 bases from V and 2 bases from J, the junction contained 8 bases not matched to a gene. CDR3: CASSLELAGGLPYNEQFF. The DNA for the CDR3 is TGTGCCAGCAGCTTGGAACTAGCGGGGGGCCTCCCCTACAATGAGCAGTTCTTC. The whole variable domain, remainder taken from reference TRBV7-2 and TRBJ2-1, is GAGVSQSPSNKVTEKGKDVELRCDPISGHTALYWYRQSLGQGLEFLIYFQGNSAPDKSGLPSDRFSAERTGGSVSTLTIQRTQQEDSAVYLCASSLELAGGLPYNEQFFGPGTRLTVL.

This clonotype was observed a handful of times. The chain combines TRBV20-1 with TRBJ2-1; 12 nucleotides align to TRBD2. V lost 2 bases, J lost 13 bases, and 6 bases stayed unmatched. Germline V gene lookup returns CDR1 DFQATT and CDR2 SNEGSKA (reference sequence). CDR3 size: 13 residues. This CDR3 is CSARPSGRELQFF. CDR3 in DNA: TGCAGTGCTAGACCTAGCGGGAGGGAACTACAGTTCTTC.

In DNA, the CDR3 is TGTGCCAGCAGCTTTCGGGCCTCCGGTACCGGGGAGCTGTTTTTT. Translating it yields CASSFRASGTGELFF. This chain uses TRBV11-2 with TRBJ2-2; D remains unclear. V lost 3 bases to trimming and J lost 5 bases, with 13 bases between them. This CDR3 has 15 residues. From germline, CDR1 is SGHAT and CDR2 FQNNGV.

This clonotype was observed a few times. The chain carries TRBV6-1 and TRBJ1-5; TRBD1 aligns across 7 bases. The CDR3 spans 18 residues. Germline V CDR1 and CDR2: MNHNS, SASEGT. V was clipped by 6 bases and J by 1 base; unmatched bases: 15. CDR3 nucleotide sequence: TGTGCCAGCAGCGACAGGGCTGTCTCTCTCTGGAGCAATCAGCCCCAGCATTTT. Translating it yields CASSDRAVSLWSNQPQHF.

As for this clonotype: This CDR3 is missing its conserved last phenylalanine or tryptophan, likely due to a read error. The chain combines TRBV18 with TRBJ2-2, with TRBD1 matching 7 bases. Germline loops: CDR1 KGHSH, CDR2 LQKENI. CDR3 length: 14 residues. V gave up 2 bases and J gave up 5 bases; unmatched junction bases: 2. The CDR3 is CASSPKQGTGELFL. CDR3 sequence (DNA): TGTGCCAGCTCACCAAAACAGGGGACCGGGGAGCTGTTTTTG.

The chain couples TRBV5-1 to TRBJ2-5; unclear D gene. This CDR3 has 14 amino acids. Per germline, CDR1 SGHRS and CDR2 YFSETQ. The V end lost 4 bases, the J end lost 4 bases, and 14 bases lay between the germline ends. CDR3 region: CASSPTHLLETQYF. CDR3 sequence (DNA): TGCGCCAGCAGCCCAACCCATCTCCTAGAGACCCAGTACTTC. Together with reference TRBV5-1 and TRBJ2-5, the CDR3 gives the full variable domain: KAGVTQTPRYLIKTRGQQVTLSCSPISGHRSVSWYQQTPGQGLQFLFEYFSETQRNKGNFPGRFSGRQFSNSRSEMNVSTLELGDSALYLCASSPTHLLETQYFGPGTRLLVL.

This clonotype was found a few times. The chain couples TRBV7-2 to TRBJ2-1; D is unclear. CDR3 length: 13 residues. Trimming took 0 bases from V and 9 from J, leaving 9 bases between them. Germline V CDR1 and CDR2: SGHTA, FQGNSA. The DNA for the CDR3 is TGTGCCAGCAGCTTAGCGGTTCGGGCTGAGCAGTTCTTC. Translating it yields CASSLAVRAEQFF.

The rearrangement uses TRBV12-3 or TRBV12-4 and TRBJ2-7; D may match TRBD1 or TRBD2 (5 bases each). The V end was cut by 8 bases, the J end by 3 bases, with 23 bases between. CDR3 length equals 16 residues. The DNA of the CDR3 is TGTGCCAGCGCTTTCCGGGGCAGGGCAAGTGACTACGAGCAGTACTTC. Amino acids: CASAFRGRASDYEQYF.